Listed below are T cell receptor beta chains from one sample, sequenced in a study of OX40 agonist ivuxolimab in advanced cancers. TCRdb keeps only in-frame clones here, not all; method: immunoSEQ multiplex PCR. The sample yields roughly 80,000 clones, about 88% seen once. The material was CD4+ or CD8+ T cells sorted from blood, obtained in a trial of the OX40 agonist ivuxolimab. These receptors originate from an adult with an advanced solid tumor such as melanoma, head and neck, liver or kidney cancer. Each CDR3 is given with its conserved first and last residue. D genes are given only for firm matches. A row's size may be missing; if present it is once, few, many or a size class.

>TRBJ2-1|TRBD2|TRBV6-1|NA|15
CASSGSGSSYNEQFF
TGTGCCAGCAGTGGAAGCGGGAGCTCCTACAATGAGCAGTTCTTC
>TRBJ1-2|NA|TRBV6-5|NA|14
CASSYSMGHYGYTF
TGTGCCAGCAGTTACTCGATGGGGCACTATGGCTACACCTTC
>TRBJ2-5|NA|TRBV19|NA|15
CASSNLGTIGETQYF
TGTGCCAGTAGTAACCTCGGGACAATAGGGGAGACCCAGTACTTC
>TRBJ1-4|NA|TRBV18|NA|14
CASSRTRGYEKLFF
TGTGCCAGCTCACGGACTAGAGGTTACGAAAAACTGTTTTTT
>TRBJ2-7|TRBD1|TRBV18|NA|14
CASSEQGAFNEQYF
TGTGCCAGCTCAGAACAGGGGGCTTTCAACGAGCAGTACTTC
>TRBJ2-4|NA|TRBV11-3|NA|16
CASSRGELLAKNIQYF
TGTGCCAGCAGCCGTGGAGAGCTTCTAGCCAAAAACATTCAGTACTTC
>TRBJ2-3|NA|TRBV12-5|NA|18
CASGLVVVAPSKSDTQYF
TGTGCTAGTGGTTTGGTAGTGGTAGCCCCAAGTAAATCAGATACGCAGTATTTT
>TRBJ2-1|NA|TRBV6-6|NA|13
CASSPQEGNEQFF
TGTGCCAGCAGTCCCCAGGAGGGGAATGAGCAGTTCTTC
>TRBJ2-6|TRBD1|TRBV19|NA|16
CASSVRDSSGANVLTF
TGTGCCAGTAGTGTACGGGACAGCTCTGGGGCCAACGTCCTGACTTTC
>TRBJ2-7|TRBD1|TRBV5-4|once|14
CASSGDRVSYEQYF
TGTGCCAGCAGCGGGGACAGGGTCTCCTACGAGCAGTACTTC
>TRBJ2-1|TRBD2|TRBV9|NA|18
CASSVGPYTSGSYNEQFF
TGTGCCAGCAGCGTAGGACCCTATACTAGCGGGTCCTACAATGAGCAGTTCTTC
>TRBJ2-1|TRBD1|TRBV10-3|NA|15
CAISDGQGALYEQFF
TGTGCCATCAGTGATGGTCAGGGGGCTCTCTATGAGCAGTTCTTC
>TRBJ2-7|TRBD1|TRBV10-1|NA|17
CASSEPYPGTEPYEQYF
TGCGCCAGCAGTGAGCCCTACCCCGGGACAGAGCCCTACGAGCAGTACTTC
>TRBJ2-1|NA|TRBV7-9|NA|13
CASSLGADNEQFF
TGTGCCAGCAGCCTGGGTGCTGACAATGAGCAGTTCTTC
>TRBJ2-7|NA|TRBV18|NA|13
CASSPLVGSEQYF
TGTGCCAGCTCACCACTGGTGGGGAGCGAGCAGTACTTC
>TRBJ2-7|NA|TRBV30|once|16
CAWSVKHEGPRDEQYF
TGTGCCTGGAGTGTAAAGCATGAGGGACCCCGGGACGAGCAGTACTTC
>TRBJ2-3|NA|TRBV11-3|once|15
CASSLMSASTDTQYF
TGTGCCAGCAGCTTAATGAGCGCTAGCACAGATACGCAGTATTTT
>TRBJ2-5|TRBD2|TRBV9|few|23
CASSVVPGTFPFLAGAPKETQYF
TGTGCCAGCAGCGTAGTGCCGGGGACCTTTCCCTTTCTAGCGGGAGCCCCGAAAGAGACCCAGTACTTC
>TRBJ2-1|TRBD2|TRBV2|once|14
CASSVRGTNGEQFF
TGTGCCAGCAGCGTCCGAGGGACTAACGGTGAGCAGTTCTTC
>TRBJ2-3|TRBD2|TRBV5-4|NA|15
CASSLMGGSTDTQYF
TGTGCCAGCAGCTTGATGGGAGGGAGCACAGATACGCAGTATTTT
>TRBJ2-2|NA|TRBV18|NA|16
CASSPPGGTNTGELFF
TGTGCCAGCTCACCACCTGGGGGAACGAACACCGGGGAGCTGTTTTTT
>TRBJ2-1|TRBD2|TRBV7-6|NA|16
CASSLGTVAGVGRPFF
TGTGCCAGCAGCTTAGGGACTGTGGCGGGAGTAGGTAGGCCGTTCTTC
>TRBJ2-3|NA|TRBV9|NA|13
CASSVAGTDTQYF
TGTGCCAGCAGCGTAGCCGGCACAGATACGCAGTATTTT
>TRBJ2-7|NA|TRBV7-2|few|15
CASSPRQASLYEQYF
TGTGCCAGCAGCCCCCGACAGGCGTCGCTCTACGAGCAGTACTTC
>TRBJ2-1|TRBD2|TRBV6-1|once|16
CASSEGLAVSYNEQFF
TGTGCCAGCAGTGAGGGACTAGCGGTGTCCTACAATGAGCAGTTCTTC
>TRBJ1-5|NA|TRBV19|few|13
CASSVRGNQPQHF
TGTGCCAGTAGTGTTAGGGGGAATCAGCCCCAGCATTTT
>TRBJ2-5|NA|TRBV7-9|NA|13
CASSGGAGETQYF
TGTGCCAGCAGCGGGGGAGCTGGGGAGACCCAGTACTTC
>TRBJ1-1|NA|TRBV18|NA|13
CASSPLQNTEAFF
TGTGCCAGCTCACCACTGCAGAACACTGAAGCTTTCTTT
>TRBJ1-1|TRBD1|TRBV7-8|NA|19
CASSLEVGVYRGHGTEAFF
TGTGCCAGCAGCTTAGAAGTAGGTGTTTACAGGGGGCACGGCACTGAAGCTTTCTTT
>TRBJ2-1|TRBD2|TRBV11-3|NA|15
CASSLGASGHNEQFF
TGTGCCAGCAGCTTAGGCGCTAGCGGCCACAATGAGCAGTTCTTC
>TRBJ2-2|NA|TRBV5-4|NA|14
CASSLEGDSGELFF
TGTGCCAGCAGCTTAGAAGGGGACTCCGGGGAGCTGTTTTTT
>TRBJ1-2|NA|TRBV7-2|NA|15
CASSPPRRGGYGYTF
TGTGCCAGCAGCCCCCCCCGGCGGGGTGGCTATGGCTACACCTTC
>TRBJ1-4|NA|TRBV11-2|NA|15
CASSLGLGTNEKLFF
TGTGCCAGCAGCTTAGGGCTCGGTACTAATGAAAAACTGTTTTTT
>TRBJ1-4|TRBD1|TRBV29-1|NA|13
CSARQGQNEKLFF
TGCAGCGCCCGACAGGGGCAAAATGAAAAACTGTTTTTT
>TRBJ2-7|NA|TRBV30|few|14
CAWSGGPATYEQYF
TGTGCCTGGAGTGGTGGGCCAGCTACCTACGAGCAGTACTTC
>TRBJ2-1|NA|TRBV9|NA|13
CASSSQRAARQFF
TGTGCCAGCTCCAGTCAACGGGCCGCCAGGCAGTTCTTC
>TRBJ2-1|TRBD2|TRBV4-1|NA|17
CASSQGTSGGLYNEQFF
TGCGCCAGCAGCCAGGGGACTAGCGGGGGTTTGTACAATGAGCAGTTCTTC
>TRBJ1-2|TRBD1|TRBV2|NA|15
CASSAQGKGKGGYTF
TGTGCCAGCAGTGCACAGGGGAAAGGGAAGGGAGGCTACACCTTC
>TRBJ2-5|NA|TRBV7-9|NA|17
CASSPIRRGRTKETQYF
TGTGCCAGCAGTCCCATCCGGCGTGGCAGAACGAAAGAGACCCAGTACTTC
>TRBJ2-5|NA|TRBV5-6|NA|16
CASSLVGGGDQETQYF
TGTGCCAGCAGCTTGGTAGGGGGCGGGGACCAAGAGACCCAGTACTTC
>TRBJ2-3|NA|TRBV7-8|NA|12
CASSGGADTQYF
TGTGCCAGCAGCGGGGGTGCAGATACGCAGTATTTT
>TRBJ1-2|TRBD1|TRBV27|NA|14
CASSTGQGVYGYTF
TGTGCCAGCAGTACCGGACAGGGCGTCTATGGCTACACCTTC
>TRBJ2-3|NA|TRBV21-1|NA|17
CASSGRAGGGRTDTQYF
TGTGCCAGCAGCGGCCGGGCGGGGGGTGGACGCACAGATACGCAGTATTTT
>TRBJ1-2|NA|TRBV2|NA|15
CATRRSQAGGYGYTF
TGTGCCACCAGGAGGTCACAGGCCGGTGGCTATGGCTACACCTTC
>TRBJ2-7|NA|TRBV5-4|once|14
CASSPGTQRYEQYF
TGTGCCAGCAGCCCCGGTACACAAAGATACGAGCAGTACTTC
>TRBJ2-7|TRBD2|TRBV11-3|NA|13
CASSLTPGGRLYF
TGTGCCAGCAGCTTAACTCCGGGGGGGCGCTTGTACTTC
>TRBJ1-1|NA|TRBV9|NA|15
CASSGQFHGNTEAFF
TGTGCCAGCAGCGGACAGTTTCATGGGAACACTGAGGCTTTCTTT
>TRBJ2-5|NA|TRBV11-2|NA|11
CASSPQETQYF
TGTGCCAGCAGCCCGCAAGAGACCCAGTACTTC